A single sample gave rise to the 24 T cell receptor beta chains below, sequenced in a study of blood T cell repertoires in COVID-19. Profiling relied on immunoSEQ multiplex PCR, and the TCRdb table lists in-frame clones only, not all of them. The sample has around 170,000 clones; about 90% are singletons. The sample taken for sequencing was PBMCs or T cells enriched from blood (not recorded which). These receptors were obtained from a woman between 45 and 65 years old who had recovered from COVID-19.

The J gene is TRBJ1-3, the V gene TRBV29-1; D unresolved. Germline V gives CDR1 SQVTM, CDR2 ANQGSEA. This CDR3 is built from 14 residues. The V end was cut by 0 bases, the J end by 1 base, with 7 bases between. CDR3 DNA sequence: TGCAGCGTTGAAGACAGGATGTCTGGAAACACCATATATTTT. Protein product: CSVEDRMSGNTIYF.

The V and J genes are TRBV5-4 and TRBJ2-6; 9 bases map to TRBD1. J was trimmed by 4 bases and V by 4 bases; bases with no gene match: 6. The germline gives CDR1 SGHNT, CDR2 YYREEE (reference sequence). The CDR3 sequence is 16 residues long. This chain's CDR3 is CASSAGTGLGANVLTF. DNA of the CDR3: TGTGCCAGCAGCGCCGGGACAGGGCTCGGGGCCAACGTCCTGACTTTC.

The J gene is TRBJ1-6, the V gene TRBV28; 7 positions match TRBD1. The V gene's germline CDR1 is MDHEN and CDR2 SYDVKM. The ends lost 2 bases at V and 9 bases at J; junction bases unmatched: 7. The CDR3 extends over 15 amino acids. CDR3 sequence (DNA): TGTGCCAGCAGTTTAGAGGGGACAGCAATTTCACCCCTCCACTTT. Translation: CASSLEGTAISPLHF.

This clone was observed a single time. CDR3 DNA sequence: TGTGCCACCAGCAGGTTCGGACAGGGGTTCAGTGAAAAACTGTTTTTT. It encodes CATSRFGQGFSEKLFF. The chain combines TRBV15 with TRBJ1-4; TRBD1 matches 9 bases. The CDR3 has 16 amino acids. Germline trimming cut 3 bases from V and 7 bases from J; bases unmatched to any gene: 9. The germline gives CDR1 LNHNV, CDR2 YYDKDF (reference sequence).

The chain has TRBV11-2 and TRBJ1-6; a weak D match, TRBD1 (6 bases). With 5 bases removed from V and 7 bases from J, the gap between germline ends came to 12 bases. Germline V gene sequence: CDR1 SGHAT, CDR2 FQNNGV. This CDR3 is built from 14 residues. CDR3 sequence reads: CASSRQARNSPLHF. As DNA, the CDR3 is TGTGCCAGCAGCAGACAGGCCCGGAATTCACCCCTCCACTTT.

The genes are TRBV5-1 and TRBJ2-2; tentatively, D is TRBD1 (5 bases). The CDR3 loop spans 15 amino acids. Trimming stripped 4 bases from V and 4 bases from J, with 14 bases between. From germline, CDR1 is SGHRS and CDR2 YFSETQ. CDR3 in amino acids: CASSPAVRATGELFF. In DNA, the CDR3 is TGCGCCAGCAGCCCGGCGGTCAGGGCCACCGGGGAGCTGTTTTTT.

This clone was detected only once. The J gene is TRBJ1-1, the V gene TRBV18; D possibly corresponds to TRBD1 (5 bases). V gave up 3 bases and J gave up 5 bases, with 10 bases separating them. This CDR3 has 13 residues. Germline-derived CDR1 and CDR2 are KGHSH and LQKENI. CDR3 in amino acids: CASSPLQGTEAFF. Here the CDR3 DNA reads TGTGCCAGCTCACCCCTCCAGGGTACTGAAGCTTTCTTT.

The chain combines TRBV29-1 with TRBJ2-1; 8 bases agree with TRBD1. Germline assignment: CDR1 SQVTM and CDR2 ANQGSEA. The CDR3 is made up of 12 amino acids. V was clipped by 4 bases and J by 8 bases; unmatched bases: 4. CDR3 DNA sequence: TGCAGCGTTGGCAGGGGGCAAGATGAGCAGTTCTTC. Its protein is CSVGRGQDEQFF.

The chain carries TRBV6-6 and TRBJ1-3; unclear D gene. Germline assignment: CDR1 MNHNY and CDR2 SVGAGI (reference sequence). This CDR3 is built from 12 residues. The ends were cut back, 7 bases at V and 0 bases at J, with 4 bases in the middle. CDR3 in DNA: TGTGCCAGCATCAACTCTGGAAACACCATATATTTT. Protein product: CASINSGNTIYF.

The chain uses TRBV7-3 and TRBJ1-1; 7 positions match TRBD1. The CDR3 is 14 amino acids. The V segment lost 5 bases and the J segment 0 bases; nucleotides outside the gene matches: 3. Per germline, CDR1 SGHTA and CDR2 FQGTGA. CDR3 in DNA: TGTGCCAGCAGCCCGGGACAGATGAACACTGAAGCTTTCTTT. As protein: CASSPGQMNTEAFF.

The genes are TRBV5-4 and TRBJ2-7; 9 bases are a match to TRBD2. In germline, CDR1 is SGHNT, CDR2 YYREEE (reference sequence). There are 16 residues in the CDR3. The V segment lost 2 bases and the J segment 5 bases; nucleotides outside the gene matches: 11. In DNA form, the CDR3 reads TGTGCCAGCAGCTTACGCGGCGGGAGGGTACGGGACGAGCAGTACTTC. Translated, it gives CASSLRGGRVRDEQYF.

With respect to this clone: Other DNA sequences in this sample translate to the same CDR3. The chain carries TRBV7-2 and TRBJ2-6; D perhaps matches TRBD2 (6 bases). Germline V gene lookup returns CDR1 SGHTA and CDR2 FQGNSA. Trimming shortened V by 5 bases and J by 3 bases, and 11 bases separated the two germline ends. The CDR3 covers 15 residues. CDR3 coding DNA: TGTGCCAGCAGCCCCGGAGGGAGTGGGGCCAACGTCCTGACTTTC. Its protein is CASSPGGSGANVLTF. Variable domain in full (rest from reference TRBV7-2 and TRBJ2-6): GAGVSQSPSNKVTEKGKDVELRCDPISGHTALYWYRQSLGQGLEFLIYFQGNSAPDKSGLPSDRFSAERTGGSVSTLTIQRTQQEDSAVYLCASSPGGSGANVLTFGAGSRLTVL.

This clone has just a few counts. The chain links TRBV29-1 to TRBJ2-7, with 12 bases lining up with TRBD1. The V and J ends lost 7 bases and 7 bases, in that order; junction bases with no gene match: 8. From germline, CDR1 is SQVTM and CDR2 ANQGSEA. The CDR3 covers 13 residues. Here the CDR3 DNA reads TGCAGCGCCGGGGGACAGGGGGCGAGGGAGCAGTACTTC. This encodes CSAGGQGAREQYF.

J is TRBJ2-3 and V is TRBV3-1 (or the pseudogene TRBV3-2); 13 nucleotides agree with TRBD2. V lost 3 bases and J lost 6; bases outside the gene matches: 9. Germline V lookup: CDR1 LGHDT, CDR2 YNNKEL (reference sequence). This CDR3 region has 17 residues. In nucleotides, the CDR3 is TGTGCCAGCAGCCAGGGTATACTAGCGGGAGGGGCGGATACGCAGTATTTT. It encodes CASSQGILAGGADTQYF.

The CDR3 here is CASSHAGTVNTGELFF. In nucleotides, the CDR3 is TGTGCCAGCAGCCACGCCGGGACAGTTAACACCGGGGAGCTGTTTTTT. This chain joins TRBV7-8 and TRBJ2-2; 7 bases map to TRBD1. CDR1 is SGHVS, CDR2 FQNEAQ, per germline. The CDR3 sequence is 16 residues long. Trimming cost V 5 bases and J 2 bases; bases outside gene matches: 8.

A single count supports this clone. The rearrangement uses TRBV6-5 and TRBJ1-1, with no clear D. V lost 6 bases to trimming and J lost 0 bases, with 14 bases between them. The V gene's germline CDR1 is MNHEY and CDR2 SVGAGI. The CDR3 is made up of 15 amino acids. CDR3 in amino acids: CASRTNRNMNTEAFF. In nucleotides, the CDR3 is TGTGCCAGCAGGACCAACAGAAACATGAACACTGAAGCTTTCTTT.

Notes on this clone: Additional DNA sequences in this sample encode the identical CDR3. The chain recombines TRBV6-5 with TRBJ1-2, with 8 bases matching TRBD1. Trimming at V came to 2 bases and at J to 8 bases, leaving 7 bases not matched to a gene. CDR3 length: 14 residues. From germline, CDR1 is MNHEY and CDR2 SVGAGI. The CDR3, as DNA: TGTGCCAGCAGTTACACAGGACAGGGAGCCGGCTACACCTTC. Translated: CASSYTGQGAGYTF.

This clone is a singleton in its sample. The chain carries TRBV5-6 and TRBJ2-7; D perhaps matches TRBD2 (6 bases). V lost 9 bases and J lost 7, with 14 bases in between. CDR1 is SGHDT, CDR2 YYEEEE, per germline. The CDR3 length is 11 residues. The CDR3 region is CAMAGPGEQYF. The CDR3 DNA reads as TGTGCCATGGCGGGACCTGGGGAGCAGTACTTC.

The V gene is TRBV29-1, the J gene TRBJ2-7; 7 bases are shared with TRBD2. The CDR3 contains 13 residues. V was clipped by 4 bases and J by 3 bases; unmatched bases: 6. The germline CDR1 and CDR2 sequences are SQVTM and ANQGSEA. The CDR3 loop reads CSVASSGYYEQYF. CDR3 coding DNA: TGCAGCGTTGCTTCTAGCGGTTACTACGAGCAGTACTTC.

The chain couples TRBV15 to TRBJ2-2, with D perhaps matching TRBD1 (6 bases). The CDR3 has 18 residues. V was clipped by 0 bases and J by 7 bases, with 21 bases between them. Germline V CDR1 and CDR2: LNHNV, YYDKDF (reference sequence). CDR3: CATSRERGRGAPGGELFF. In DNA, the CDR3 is TGTGCCACCAGCAGAGAGAGGGGCAGGGGCGCCCCCGGCGGGGAGCTGTTTTTT. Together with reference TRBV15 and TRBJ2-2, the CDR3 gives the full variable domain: DAMVIQNPRYQVTQFGKPVTLSCSQTLNHNVMYWYQQKSSQAPKLLFHYYDKDFNNEADTPDNFQSRRPNTSFCFLDIRSPGLGDTAMYLCATSRERGRGAPGGELFFGEGSRLTVL.

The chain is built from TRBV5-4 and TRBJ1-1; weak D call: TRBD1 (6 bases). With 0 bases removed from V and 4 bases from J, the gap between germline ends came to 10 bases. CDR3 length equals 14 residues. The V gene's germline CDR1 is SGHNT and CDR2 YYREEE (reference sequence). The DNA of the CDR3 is TGTGCCAGCAGCTTGGCGGCGGGGGCCACTGAAGCTTTCTTT. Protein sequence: CASSLAAGATEAFF.

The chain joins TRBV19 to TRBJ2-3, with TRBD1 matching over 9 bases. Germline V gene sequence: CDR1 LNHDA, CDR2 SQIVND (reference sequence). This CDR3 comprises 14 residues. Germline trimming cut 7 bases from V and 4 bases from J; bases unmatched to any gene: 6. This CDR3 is CASKPGQGSDTQYF. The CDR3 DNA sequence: TGTGCCAGTAAACCGGGACAGGGCTCAGATACGCAGTATTTT. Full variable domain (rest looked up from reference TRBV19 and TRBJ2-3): DGGITQSPKYLFRKEGQNVTLSCEQNLNHDAMYWYRQDPGQGLRLIYYSQIVNDFQKGDIAEGYSVSREKKESFPLTVTSAQKNPTAFYLCASKPGQGSDTQYFGPGTRLTVL.

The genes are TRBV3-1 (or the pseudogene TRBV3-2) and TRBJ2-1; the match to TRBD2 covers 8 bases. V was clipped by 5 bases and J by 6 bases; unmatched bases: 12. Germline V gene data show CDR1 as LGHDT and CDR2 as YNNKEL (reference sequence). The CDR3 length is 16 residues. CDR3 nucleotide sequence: TGTGCCAGCAGCTATTTTTCACCGGGACTAGGCAATGAGCAGTTCTTC. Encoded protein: CASSYFSPGLGNEQFF.

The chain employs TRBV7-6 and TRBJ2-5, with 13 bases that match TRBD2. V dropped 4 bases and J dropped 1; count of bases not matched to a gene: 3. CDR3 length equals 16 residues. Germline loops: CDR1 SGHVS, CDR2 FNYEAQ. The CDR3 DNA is TGTGCCAGCAGCTGGGGGACTAGCGGGATCCAAGAGACCCAGTACTTC. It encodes CASSWGTSGIQETQYF. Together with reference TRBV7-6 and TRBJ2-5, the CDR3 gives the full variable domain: GAGVSQSPRYKVTKRGQDVALRCDPISGHVSLYWYRQALGQGPEFLTYFNYEAQQDKSGLPNDRFSAERPEGSISTLTIQRTEQRDSAMYRCASSWGTSGIQETQYFGPGTRLLVL.